What follows are 9 T cell receptor beta chains derived from one specimen sequenced in a study of blood T cells in healthy people across ages. Combining a sample-barcoded 5' primer with a J-beta primer mix, a second PCR ran for about 7 to 11 cycles. TCRdb reprocessed the 5' RACE reads with MiXCR, giving one entry per CDR3 protein. The sample contains just under 750,000 distinct CDR3 sequences, around a fifth of which appear only once. The sequenced material came from blood. These receptors were taken from a man aged 65 to 85 in good health.

This clonotype was counted between two and nine times. The chain joins TRBV19 to TRBJ2-1, with no clear D. The germline V gene encodes CDR1 LNHDA and CDR2 SQIVND (reference sequence). The CDR3 runs to 14 residues. V dropped 3 bases and J dropped 4 bases, with 10 bases sitting between them. CDR3 DNA: TGTGCCAGTAGTATGTTACGGCAGTACAATGAGCAGTTCTTC. Translation gives CASSMLRQYNEQFF.

The rearrangement uses TRBV5-1 and TRBJ2-1; a possible D gene is TRBD1 (5 bases). CDR1 SGHRS and CDR2 YFSETQ come from the germline V gene. The V end lost 0 bases, the J end lost 4 bases, and 8 bases lay between the germline ends. CDR3 size: 14 residues. For the CDR3, the DNA is TGCGCCAGCAGCTTGGCCAGGGATTACAATGAGCAGTTCTTC. Translating it yields CASSLARDYNEQFF.

This clonotype has more than one count but fewer than ten. V is TRBV29-1 and J is TRBJ1-5; a possible D gene is TRBD1 (5 bases). The V end lost 4 bases, the J end lost 4 bases, and 17 bases lay between the germline ends. Germline V gives CDR1 SQVTM, CDR2 ANQGSEA. The CDR3 runs 15 residues. CDR3 DNA sequence: TGCAGCGTTGTTCTAACCGGGGGTGCAAATCAGCCCCAGCATTTT. Its protein product is CSVVLTGGANQPQHF.

The chain couples TRBV4-2 to TRBJ2-5; TRBD2 matches at 7 bases. The germline V gene has CDR1 LGHNA and CDR2 YNFKEQ. J was trimmed by 1 base and V by 0 bases; bases with no gene match: 8. The CDR3 totals 17 residues. Here the CDR3 DNA reads TGTGCCAGCAGCCAAGATGGCCCAGCGGGGTTCCAAGAGACCCAGTACTTC. Its protein is CASSQDGPAGFQETQYF.

In its sample, this clonotype was seen a few times. This rearrangement joins TRBV29-1 to TRBJ2-5; 9 bases line up with TRBD2. V lost 6 bases to trimming and J lost 2 bases; unmatched junction nucleotides: 4. Germline V gene lookup returns CDR1 SQVTM and CDR2 ANQGSEA. The CDR3 runs to 13 residues. Here the CDR3 reads CSVSAGGQETQYF. The CDR3 DNA reads as TGCAGCGTATCCGCGGGGGGGCAAGAGACCCAGTACTTC.

The chain employs TRBV28 and TRBJ1-4; no firm D call. The CDR3 contains 16 residues. Germline values: CDR1 MDHEN, CDR2 SYDVKM. V shed 6 bases and J shed 0 bases, with 14 bases lying between them. The CDR3 bases are TGTGCCAGCAGCCAAACCCGGGCGCCAACTAATGAAAAACTGTTTTTT. It encodes CASSQTRAPTNEKLFF.

The chain recombines TRBV6-1 with TRBJ2-2, with D tentatively TRBD1 (6 bases). This CDR3 region has 15 residues. Per germline, CDR1 MNHNS and CDR2 SASEGT. The V end was cut by 6 bases, the J end by 3 bases, with 14 bases between. CDR3 in DNA: TGTGCCAGCAGGTACAGGGACGGGGACACCGGGGAGCTGTTTTTT. This encodes CASRYRDGDTGELFF.

This clonotype was seen more than once but under ten times. The rearrangement links TRBV28 to TRBJ2-3; D ambiguous. The CDR3 has 10 amino acids. Germline V gives CDR1 MDHEN, CDR2 SYDVKM. The V end lost 9 bases, the J end lost 5 bases, and 6 bases lay between the germline ends. The CDR3 reads CASSVDTQYF. CDR3 bases: TGTGCCAGTTCCGTAGATACGCAGTATTTT.

J is TRBJ2-4 and V is TRBV12-3 or TRBV12-4; TRBD1 aligns across 9 bases. This CDR3 has 17 amino acids. The V segment lost 1 base and the J segment 0 bases; nucleotides outside the gene matches: 4. The CDR3 nucleotides read TGTGCCAGCAGTTTAGTAGGGACAGGGATAGCCAAAAACATTCAGTACTTC. Its translation is CASSLVGTGIAKNIQYF.